These 21 T cell receptor beta chains were all obtained from the same sample, sequenced in a study of T cells in Graves' hyperthyroidism and ophthalmopathy. RNA transcripts were the template for amplifying TCR beta CDR3 regions. The HTBI primer set drove a first-round RT-PCR of the TCR CDR3. MiXCR, run by TCRdb on the multiplex PCR reads, gives a single entry per CDR3 protein. The data show about 600,000 distinct CDR3 sequences, approximately 15% seen once. The specimen was blood. All receptors come from a woman aged 40-49 years with Graves' ophthalmopathy.

This clonotype has ten or more counts. The chain combines TRBV18 with TRBJ2-1; 7 bases fit TRBD1. Germline CDR1 reads KGHSH; CDR2 reads LQKENI. V lost 4 bases and J lost 3; bases outside the gene matches: 3. The CDR3 runs 14 residues. In DNA form, the CDR3 reads TGTGCCAGCTCACAGGGACAGATCTACAATGAGCAGTTCTTC. This codes for CASSQGQIYNEQFF.

The chain uses TRBV9 and TRBJ2-1, with D possibly being TRBD1 or TRBD2 (5 bases each). The germline gives CDR1 SGDLS, CDR2 YYNGEE. Trimming removed 4 bases at V and 2 bases at J, with 13 bases between. The CDR3 consists of 15 residues. The CDR3 DNA reads as TGTGCCAGCAGCACTCCTCGGGGCCCCTACAATGAGCAGTTCTTC. Translated: CASSTPRGPYNEQFF. Full variable domain (remainder filled in from reference TRBV9 and TRBJ2-1): DSGVTQTPKHLITATGQRVTLRCSPRSGDLSVYWYQQSLDQGLQFLIQYYNGEERAKGNILERFSAQQFPDLHSELNLSSLELGDSALYFCASSTPRGPYNEQFFGPGTRLTVL.

The chain carries TRBV10-1 and TRBJ2-3; 12 bases match TRBD2. Trimming at V came to 2 bases and at J to 3 bases, leaving 6 bases not matched to a gene. Germline V gene sequence: CDR1 WNHNN, CDR2 SYGVQD (reference sequence). The CDR3 length is 17 residues. CDR3 coding DNA: TGCGCCAGCAGTGAGGCTAGCGGGGGGGATTTGACAGATACGCAGTATTTT. It translates to CASSEASGGDLTDTQYF.

This clonotype was seen at least ten times. This CDR3 reads CASSYTLPRTGGFYEQYF. In DNA, the CDR3 is TGTGCCAGCAGTTACACCCTCCCTAGGACAGGGGGCTTCTACGAGCAGTACTTC. V is TRBV6-2 or TRBV6-3 and J is TRBJ2-7, with TRBD1 identical over 11 bases. CDR1 is MNHEY and CDR2 is SVGEGT in the germline V gene. The CDR3 runs to 18 residues. Trimming took 2 bases from V and 3 from J; bases not matched to a gene: 12.

This clonotype was found a few times. J is TRBJ2-6 and V is TRBV2, with no clear D. The CDR3 totals 12 residues. Germline CDR1 is SNHLY and CDR2 is FYNNEI. Trimming left V 8 bases short and J 1 base short, with 3 bases between. CDR3 residues: CASHSGANVLTF. CDR3 coding DNA: TGTGCCAGCCATTCTGGGGCCAACGTCCTGACTTTC.

With respect to this clonotype: A much larger clone is a single base away; this may be a read error. The chain links TRBV5-1 to TRBJ1-1, with D hard to call. The CDR3 runs 14 residues. Germline-derived CDR1 and CDR2 are SGHRS and YFSETQ. In nucleotides, the CDR3 is TGCGCCAGCAGTTTTGGCAGTTTGAACGCTGAAGCTTTCTTT. Encoded protein: CASSFGSLNAEAFF. The full variable domain, rest sourced from reference TRBV5-1 and TRBJ1-1, is KAGVTQTPRYLIKTRGQQVTLSCSPISGHRSVSWYQQTPGQGLQFLFEYFSETQRNKGNFPGRFSGRQFSNSRSEMNVSTLELGDSALYLCASSFGSLNAEAFFGQGTRLTVV.

The rearrangement uses TRBV6-1 and TRBJ2-5, with 8 bases lining up with TRBD2. J was trimmed by 4 bases and V by 4 bases; bases with no gene match: 11. From germline, CDR1 is MNHNS and CDR2 SASEGT. This CDR3 is 16 amino acids long. The CDR3 nucleotides are TGTGCCAGCAGTGGTAATAGCGGGGTGTGGGGAGAGACCCAGTACTTC. Translating it yields CASSGNSGVWGETQYF.

The V and J genes are TRBV30 and TRBJ1-3; no firm D call. Germline V gene data show CDR1 as GTSNPN and CDR2 as SVGIG (reference sequence). Trimming pared 5 bases from V and 1 base from J, leaving 0 bases between. The CDR3 contains 10 residues. This chain's CDR3 is CAWSGNTIYF. CDR3 DNA sequence: TGTGCCTGGTCTGGAAACACCATATATTTT. Supplemented by reference TRBV30 and TRBJ1-3, the full variable domain reads SQTIHQWPATLVQPVGSPLSLECTVEGTSNPNLYWYRQAAGRGLQLLFYSVGIGQISSEVPQNLSASRPQDRQFILSSKKLLLSDSGFYLCAWSGNTIYFGEGSWLTVV.

In this sample, this clonotype turned up many times. This sequence joins TRBV7-2 and TRBJ2-1; D is undetermined. This CDR3 region has 15 residues. Trimming took 2 bases from V and 8 from J, leaving 16 bases between them. Per germline, CDR1 SGHTA and CDR2 FQGNSA. DNA for the CDR3: TGTGCCAGCAGCTTACTATCCTTATCTGGCCATGAGCAGTTCTTC. Translation: CASSLLSLSGHEQFF. The full variable domain, rest sourced from reference TRBV7-2 and TRBJ2-1, is GAGVSQSPSNKVTEKGKDVELRCDPISGHTALYWYRQSLGQGLEFLIYFQGNSAPDKSGLPSDRFSAERTGGSVSTLTIQRTQQEDSAVYLCASSLLSLSGHEQFFGPGTRLTVL.

This clonotype was observed at least ten times. The chain links TRBV27 to TRBJ2-7; 12 positions match TRBD2. The V gene end was trimmed by 6 bases and the J gene end by 2 bases; junction bases not matched to a gene: 2. Germline V lookup: CDR1 MNHEY, CDR2 SMNVEV (reference sequence). The CDR3 is 14 amino acids. This CDR3 is CASSWTSGAYEQYF. DNA for the CDR3: TGTGCCAGCAGCTGGACTAGCGGGGCCTACGAGCAGTACTTC.

Note on this clonotype: A much larger clone differs from this one at a single base, so this may be a read error. This rearrangement joins TRBV19 to TRBJ1-5; D remains ambiguous. The CDR3 has 16 amino acids. Germline V lookup: CDR1 LNHDA, CDR2 SQIVND (reference sequence). In DNA form, the CDR3 reads TGTGCCAGTAGTTACGGGGTTCGTACTAGCAATCAGCCCCGGCATTTT. Encoded protein: CASSYGVRTSNQPRHF.

The sample holds a few counts of this clonotype. The V and J genes are TRBV30 and TRBJ2-2, with D possibly called TRBD1 or TRBD2 (6 bases each). Per germline, CDR1 GTSNPN and CDR2 SVGIG (reference sequence). The CDR3 runs to 14 residues. The V end was cut by 5 bases, the J end by 5 bases, with 15 bases between. CDR3 loop: CAWGGTPGTGELFF. DNA of the CDR3: TGTGCCTGGGGCGGGACACCTGGTACCGGGGAGCTGTTTTTT.

This clonotype was detected ten times or more. The chain has TRBV11-2 and TRBJ2-1; D gene ambiguous. The germline V and J ends were trimmed by 5 bases and 5 bases, with 7 bases remaining between them. There are 12 residues in the CDR3. Per the germline V gene, CDR1 is SGHAT and CDR2 is FQNNGV. The chain's CDR3 is CASSPADNEQFF. In DNA form, the CDR3 reads TGTGCCAGCAGCCCGGCGGACAATGAGCAGTTCTTC.

The sample holds many counts of this clonotype. The V gene is TRBV20-1, the J gene TRBJ2-7; D may match TRBD1 or TRBD2 (6 bases each). The CDR3 runs 14 residues. Germline values: CDR1 DFQATT, CDR2 SNEGSKA (reference sequence). Trimming stripped 1 base from V and 4 bases from J, with 14 bases between. This CDR3 reads CSARVGGAVYEQYF. The CDR3 DNA reads as TGCAGTGCTAGAGTGGGGGGCGCAGTGTACGAGCAGTACTTC.

The V call is TRBV5-1, the J call TRBJ1-1; possible D gene TRBD1, 5 bases. Germline-derived CDR1 and CDR2 are SGHRS and YFSETQ. The CDR3 contains 15 residues. V lost 0 bases, J lost 4 bases, and 13 bases lay in between. The CDR3 nucleotides read TGCGCCAGCAGCTTGGCCTCGGCAGGGATCACTGAAGCTTTCTTT. It translates to CASSLASAGITEAFF.

The chain uses TRBV24-1 and TRBJ1-1, with TRBD1 matching over 9 bases. J gave up 6 bases and V 9 bases, and 16 bases lay outside the gene matches. The germline V gene encodes CDR1 KGHDR and CDR2 SFDVKD. The CDR3 is 16 residues long. The CDR3 DNA reads TGTGCCACCTCCCCGGGACAGGGTTTAGGTATGGCTGAAGCTTTCTTT. Protein sequence: CATSPGQGLGMAEAFF.

The CDR3 DNA follows: TGTGCCAGCAGTTACTCAGGGGGCGGCTCGAGGTCCTATAATTCACCCCTCCACTTT. Residues: CASSYSGGGSRSYNSPLHF. This rearrangement joins TRBV6-5 to TRBJ1-6; 7 bases fit TRBD1. Germline V lookup: CDR1 MNHEY, CDR2 SVGAGI. The trim removed 0 bases at V and 1 base at J, leaving 9 bases unmatched. CDR3 length: 19 residues.

The rearrangement uses TRBV12-3 or TRBV12-4 and TRBJ2-2; 9 bases agree with TRBD2. V was clipped by 4 bases and J by 5 bases; unmatched bases: 11. The CDR3 has 17 residues. The CDR3 is CASSSFPLAGRTGELFF. CDR3 DNA: TGTGCCAGCAGTTCCTTCCCCCTAGCGGGAAGAACCGGGGAGCTGTTTTTT.

In its sample, this clonotype was seen a few times. V usage is TRBV5-4 and J usage is TRBJ2-1; TRBD2 agrees at 10 bases. The V gene end was trimmed by 9 bases and the J gene end by 2 bases; junction bases not matched to a gene: 5. The V gene's germline CDR1 is SGHNT and CDR2 YYREEE (reference sequence). The CDR3 has 14 residues. CDR3 loop: CAKNSGRTYNEQFF. The CDR3 DNA is TGTGCCAAAAATAGCGGGAGGACCTACAATGAGCAGTTCTTC.

This chain joins TRBV7-9 and TRBJ2-1, with D tentatively TRBD1 (5 bases). The V end lost 5 bases, the J end lost 10 bases, and 12 bases lay between the germline ends. CDR1 and CDR2 from the germline V gene are SEHNR and FQNEAQ (reference sequence). The CDR3 runs 12 residues. The CDR3 DNA follows: TGTGCCAGCAGCCTCCAAGCAGGGGAGCAGTTCTTC. Translated: CASSLQAGEQFF.

This chain links TRBV6-5 with TRBJ1-3; 8 bases align to TRBD1. J was trimmed by 7 bases and V by 2 bases; bases with no gene match: 4. There are 14 residues in the CDR3. Germline CDR1 MNHEY, CDR2 SVGAGI. The CDR3 sequence: CASSYGQGPNTIYF. DNA of the CDR3: TGTGCCAGCAGTTACGGACAGGGACCGAACACCATATATTTT.